This passage covers 23 T cell receptor beta chains from one sample sequenced in a study of T cells in localized non-small cell lung cancer. Sequencing used immunoSEQ multiplex PCR; TCRdb keeps in-frame clones, though not all of them. Of tens of thousands of clones in the sample, around 80% were seen once. Specimen: peripheral blood mononuclear cells, collected before any cancer treatment. Every receptor here comes from a man between 40 and 69 years old with stage III lung adenocarcinoma.

The rearrangement joins TRBV4-1 to TRBJ2-3; 9 bases are shared with TRBD1. Germline lookup yields CDR1 MGHRA and CDR2 YSYEKL. The CDR3 contains 12 residues. The V and J ends lost 4 bases and 14 bases, in that order; junction bases with no gene match: 7. CDR3 region: CASSLGQGERYF. The CDR3, as DNA: TGCGCCAGCAGCCTGGGACAGGGCGAGAGGTATTTT.

CDR3 nucleotide sequence: TGTGCCAGTAGTATCCAGGCTGGGTCCTACGAGCAGTACTTC. It yields the protein CASSIQAGSYEQYF. V gene TRBV19 combines with J gene TRBJ2-7; D ambiguous. Looked up from germline, CDR1 is LNHDA and CDR2 is SQIVND (reference sequence). The CDR3 has 14 residues. V dropped 3 bases and J dropped 1 base, with 10 bases sitting between them.

The rearrangement links TRBV9 to TRBJ1-5; D remains ambiguous. Germline loops: CDR1 SGDLS, CDR2 YYNGEE. CDR3 length: 14 amino acids. V dropped 0 bases and J dropped 7 bases, with 11 bases sitting between them. CDR3 residues: CASSVAGYGQPQHF. The CDR3 DNA sequence: TGTGCCAGCAGCGTAGCGGGGTACGGACAGCCCCAGCATTTT.

In this sample, this clone turned up once. The chain couples TRBV6-5 to TRBJ1-5, with 7 bases identical to TRBD1. V shed 6 bases, J shed 4 bases, and the junction held 6 bases outside the gene matches. The CDR3 runs 14 residues. Germline V CDR1 and CDR2: MNHEY, SVGAGI. The CDR3 here is CASSPDRYNQPQHF. In DNA, the CDR3 is TGTGCCAGCAGCCCGGACAGGTATAATCAGCCCCAGCATTTT.

The J gene is TRBJ1-2, the V gene TRBV7-9, with D perhaps matching TRBD1 (5 bases). Germline assignment: CDR1 SEHNR and CDR2 FQNEAQ (reference sequence). The CDR3 runs to 14 residues. The ends were cut back, 3 bases at V and 6 bases at J, with 14 bases in the middle. CDR3 DNA sequence: TGTGCCAGCAGCTTGGGGGGATCGAGGCATGGCTACACCTTC. Amino acid sequence: CASSLGGSRHGYTF.

This rearrangement joins TRBV18 to TRBJ2-2; 8 positions agree with TRBD2. CDR1 and CDR2 (germline): KGHSH, LQKENI. After removal of 2 bases from V and 14 bases from J, the junction contained 7 bases not matched to a gene. CDR3 length equals 13 residues. CDR3 in amino acids: CASSPGREGLLFF. DNA of the CDR3: TGTGCCAGCTCACCAGGACGGGAGGGCCTACTGTTTTTT.

The chain couples TRBV7-2 to TRBJ2-7, with TRBD1 matching 10 bases. The germline V gene has CDR1 SGHTA and CDR2 FQGNSA. CDR3 size: 15 residues. V gave up 5 bases and J gave up 9 bases; unmatched junction bases: 13. The CDR3 bases are TGTGCCAGCAGCGTGGACAGGGGGACCAGCTTCGGGCAGTACTTC. It is translated as CASSVDRGTSFGQYF.

The chain uses TRBV9 and TRBJ1-1; the match to TRBD1 covers 8 bases. Germline CDR1 is SGDLS and CDR2 is YYNGEE. V gave up 4 bases and J gave up 0 bases; unmatched junction bases: 8. CDR3 length: 16 amino acids. The CDR3 reads CASSPGQGLMNTEAFF. CDR3 nucleotides: TGTGCCAGCAGCCCAGGACAGGGCCTCATGAACACTGAAGCTTTCTTT.

The genes are TRBV29-1 and TRBJ2-3; 16 bases match TRBD2. Trimming at V came to 5 bases and at J to 1 base, leaving 6 bases not matched to a gene. The CDR3 loop spans 17 amino acids. Germline V gene lookup returns CDR1 SQVTM and CDR2 ANQGSEA. DNA of the CDR3: TGCAGCGTTCCCGGGACTAGCGGGAGGGTTCGCACAGATACGCAGTATTTT. Its translation: CSVPGTSGRVRTDTQYF.

The chain is built from TRBV5-6 and TRBJ2-1; tentative D call: TRBD2 (5 bases). Germline values: CDR1 SGHDT, CDR2 YYEEEE. The CDR3 extends over 11 amino acids. The V gene lost 3 bases and the J gene lost 14 bases, with 12 bases spanning the gap. The CDR3 here is CASSSEAHEFF. The CDR3 nucleotides read TGTGCCAGCAGCTCGGAGGCACATGAGTTCTTC.

The gene calls are TRBV7-6 and TRBJ2-7; 10 bases map to TRBD1. With V trimmed by 1 base and J by 2 bases, 2 bases remained unmatched. The CDR3 runs 15 residues. The germline gives CDR1 SGHVS, CDR2 FNYEAQ. The CDR3 DNA sequence: TGTGCCAGCAGCTTAGGAGGACAGGGGGCCTACGAGCAGTACTTC. This translates into CASSLGGQGAYEQYF.

This clone has only one observation. Here the CDR3 reads CASSPQVGDTQYF. In DNA form, the CDR3 reads TGTGCCAGCAGCCCTCAGGTCGGAGATACGCAGTATTTT. V gene TRBV11-2 combines with J gene TRBJ2-3; no definite D call. The CDR3 totals 13 residues. V dropped 5 bases and J dropped 5 bases, with 11 bases sitting between them. Germline V lookup: CDR1 SGHAT, CDR2 FQNNGV.

The J gene is TRBJ1-5, the V gene TRBV7-2; 8 nucleotides align to TRBD1. The junction had 8 bases not matched to a gene; V was cut back by 1 base and J by 9 bases. The CDR3 consists of 15 residues. Per the germline V gene, CDR1 is SGHTA and CDR2 is FQGNSA. The CDR3 spells CASSLDRGNGRPQHF. The CDR3 DNA reads as TGTGCCAGCAGCTTAGACAGGGGGAACGGACGGCCCCAGCATTTT.

The J gene is TRBJ1-2, the V gene TRBV5-6; tentative D call: TRBD1 (6 bases). Trimming pared 4 bases from V and 8 bases from J, leaving 21 bases between. The CDR3 has 15 amino acids. Germline values: CDR1 SGHDT, CDR2 YYEEEE. CDR3 loop: CASSETSGVAGGYTF. In DNA form, the CDR3 reads TGTGCCAGCAGCGAAACCTCAGGGGTGGCTGGGGGCTACACCTTC.

The chain is built from TRBV19 and TRBJ2-3, with a tentative D call TRBD1 (6 bases). V gave up 8 bases and J gave up 0 bases, with 21 bases separating them. The CDR3 runs to 17 residues. Germline assignment: CDR1 LNHDA and CDR2 SQIVND (reference sequence). CDR3 coding DNA: TGTGCCAGTCGAAGGGGGTCCTTTCTCGATAGCACAGATACGCAGTATTTT. It yields the protein CASRRGSFLDSTDTQYF.

The V call is TRBV27, the J call TRBJ1-1, with D possibly being TRBD1 (5 bases). Trimming took off 5 bases at V and 0 bases at J, with 16 bases between the two ends. This CDR3 region has 16 residues. In germline, CDR1 is MNHEY, CDR2 SMNVEV (reference sequence). CDR3 sequence: CASSAGEGNLNTEAFF. As DNA, the CDR3 is TGTGCCAGCAGTGCGGGGGAGGGGAACTTGAACACTGAAGCTTTCTTT.

This clone came up once. J is TRBJ2-7 and V is TRBV9; the D gene is possibly TRBD1 (5 bases). V was trimmed by 0 bases and J by 4 bases, leaving 17 bases between them. This CDR3 has 16 amino acids. Germline CDR1 SGDLS, CDR2 YYNGEE. The CDR3 nucleotides read TGTGCCAGCAGCGTAGGGGATGTAGGGGCAGGATACGAGCAGTACTTC. This encodes CASSVGDVGAGYEQYF. Based on the CDR3 plus reference TRBV9 and TRBJ2-7, the full variable domain is DSGVTQTPKHLITATGQRVTLRCSPRSGDLSVYWYQQSLDQGLQFLIQYYNGEERAKGNILERFSAQQFPDLHSELNLSSLELGDSALYFCASSVGDVGAGYEQYFGPGTRLTVT.

The chain has TRBV29-1 and TRBJ1-1; 7 bases match TRBD1. Trimming removed 4 bases from V and 5 bases from J; junction bases left unmatched: 1. This CDR3 contains 11 residues. Per germline, CDR1 SQVTM and CDR2 ANQGSEA. CDR3 loop: CSVGQGTEAFF. The CDR3 nucleotides read TGCAGCGTTGGACAGGGTACTGAAGCTTTCTTT. Filled out from reference TRBV29-1 and TRBJ1-1, the complete variable domain reads SAVISQKPSRDICQRGTSLTIQCQVDSQVTMMFWYRQQPGQSLTLIATANQGSEATYESGFVIDKFPISRPNLTFSTLTVSNMSPEDSSIYLCSVGQGTEAFFGQGTRLTVV.

The chain has TRBV21-1 and TRBJ1-1. TRBV21-1 is given as a pseudogene. This CDR3 contains 13 residues. The CDR3 DNA reads TGTGCCAGCAGCAAAGTAGAGGAGAGAGCAGCTTTCTTT. This codes for CASSKVEERAAFF.

The chain has TRBV19 and TRBJ2-7; a possible D gene is TRBD2 (6 bases). Germline V gene data show CDR1 as LNHDA and CDR2 as SQIVND (reference sequence). Trimming shortened V by 3 bases and J by 5 bases, and 17 bases separated the two germline ends. This CDR3 comprises 15 residues. In DNA form, the CDR3 reads TGTGCCAGTAGTATCGGAGTCGGGGGAACGGACGAGCAGTACTTC. Amino acid sequence: CASSIGVGGTDEQYF.

V is TRBV5-1 and J is TRBJ1-5, with a weak D call TRBD1 (6 bases). Trimming shortened V by 0 bases and J by 4 bases, and 8 bases separated the two germline ends. The germline V gene encodes CDR1 SGHRS and CDR2 YFSETQ. The CDR3 is made up of 14 amino acids. The CDR3 region is CASSLGGRNQPQHF. The CDR3 nucleotides are TGCGCCAGCAGCTTGGGGGGGCGGAATCAGCCCCAGCATTTT.

V and J are TRBV29-1 and TRBJ2-7; 9 nucleotides line up with TRBD1. This CDR3 is 13 amino acids long. The germline V gene encodes CDR1 SQVTM and CDR2 ANQGSEA. The J segment lost 2 bases and the V segment lost 5 bases, leaving 4 bases of the junction unmatched. The CDR3 protein is CSVRTGETYEQYF. The CDR3 DNA reads as TGCAGCGTTCGGACAGGGGAGACCTACGAGCAGTACTTC.

Remarks on this clone: This sample also contains other DNA sequences that code for the same CDR3. The chain has TRBV29-1 and TRBJ1-2; D may be TRBD1 (5 bases). Trimming cost V 2 bases and J 7 bases, with 8 bases left between them. The CDR3 extends over 11 amino acids. Germline V CDR1 and CDR2: SQVTM, ANQGSEA. CDR3 residues: CSVESGGGYTF. In DNA form, the CDR3 reads TGCAGCGTTGAATCGGGGGGTGGCTACACCTTC. The complete variable domain, with remaining parts taken from reference TRBV29-1 and TRBJ1-2, reads SAVISQKPSRDICQRGTSLTIQCQVDSQVTMMFWYRQQPGQSLTLIATANQGSEATYESGFVIDKFPISRPNLTFSTLTVSNMSPEDSSIYLCSVESGGGYTFGSGTRLTVV.